These 15 T cell receptor beta chains were all obtained from the same sample, sequenced in a study of control samples from healthy donors and cancer patients. Some clones are missing from TCRdb's copy, which holds only in-frame ones; the method was immunoSEQ multiplex PCR. Here the sample spans some 120,000 clones, about 93% being singletons. The sample consisted of PBMCs. Source of these receptors: a middle-aged man with head and neck cancer.

The genes are TRBV9 and TRBJ2-6; D may correspond to TRBD1 or TRBD2 (5 bases each). The length of the CDR3 is 19 residues. Germline V gene data show CDR1 as SGDLS and CDR2 as YYNGEE. V lost 0 bases, J lost 0 bases, and 16 bases lay in between. CDR3 in amino acids: CASSVDRRDQASGANVLTF. The CDR3 region has the DNA TGTGCCAGCAGCGTAGATCGAAGGGACCAGGCCTCTGGGGCCAACGTCCTGACTTTC.

J is TRBJ1-1 and V is TRBV2; D perhaps matches TRBD1 (6 bases). Germline-derived CDR1 and CDR2 are SNHLY and FYNNEI. The CDR3 length is 13 residues. V was clipped by 6 bases and J by 4 bases, with 12 bases between them. CDR3 nucleotides: TGTGCCAGCAGGGAGGGGGAAAGCACTGAAGCTTTCTTT. It codes for CASREGESTEAFF. Using reference TRBV2 and TRBJ1-1 for the parts outside the CDR3, the full variable domain is EPEVTQTPSHQVTQMGQEVILRCVPISNHLYFYWYRQILGQKVEFLVSFYNNEISEKSEIFDDQFSVERPDGSNFTLKIRSTKLEDSAMYFCASREGESTEAFFGQGTRLTVV.

The chain carries TRBV7-9 and TRBJ2-1, with D possibly TRBD1 on 6 matching bases. CDR3 length: 14 residues. The V gene's germline CDR1 is SEHNR and CDR2 FQNEAQ (reference sequence). The germline V and J ends were trimmed by 4 bases and 7 bases, with 14 bases remaining between them. This CDR3 is CASSSSQGWNEQFF. For the CDR3, the DNA is TGTGCCAGCAGCTCATCACAGGGCTGGAATGAGCAGTTCTTC.

V is TRBV5-1 and J is TRBJ1-1, with TRBD1 matching over 8 bases. After removal of 1 base from V and 6 bases from J, the junction contained 17 bases not matched to a gene. The V gene's germline CDR1 is SGHRS and CDR2 YFSETQ. The CDR3 covers 18 residues. The CDR3 sequence is CASSLRFFSDRVGAEAFF. The CDR3 nucleotides are TGCGCCAGCAGCTTGCGTTTCTTTTCGGACAGGGTGGGCGCTGAAGCTTTCTTT.

This chain joins TRBV6-5 and TRBJ1-3; D uncertain. The CDR3 is made up of 11 amino acids. From germline, CDR1 is MNHEY and CDR2 SVGAGI. The CDR3 coding sequence is TGTGCTTCGAGTGGGGGAAACACCATATATTTT. Protein product: CASSGGNTIYF.

The chain carries TRBV7-2 and TRBJ2-7; D possibly corresponds to TRBD2 (5 bases). Looked up from germline, CDR1 is SGHTA and CDR2 is FQGNSA. The V end lost 4 bases, the J end lost 1 base, and 11 bases lay between the germline ends. CDR3 length: 14 amino acids. DNA of the CDR3: TGTGCCAGCAGCTCCTACCAGCGGTCCTACGAGCAGTACTTC. This encodes CASSSYQRSYEQYF.

The chain employs TRBV6-6 and TRBJ1-3, with a possible D match to TRBD1 (6 bases). Germline V gene sequence: CDR1 MNHNY, CDR2 SVGAGI (reference sequence). The CDR3 length is 15 residues. Trimming left V 0 bases short and J 2 bases short, with 8 bases between. The CDR3 nucleotides read TGTGCCAGCAGTTACTCGAAGGGGGCTGGAAACACCATATATTTT. Translation gives CASSYSKGAGNTIYF.

V usage is TRBV4-2 and J usage is TRBJ1-6; weak D call: TRBD1 (6 bases). The V end lost 4 bases, the J end lost 13 bases, and 20 bases lay between the germline ends. The germline gives CDR1 LGHNA, CDR2 YNFKEQ. This CDR3 contains 15 residues. In nucleotides, the CDR3 is TGTGCCAGCAGCCCGGAGTACAGACAGGCAAGTCCCCTCCACTTT. This encodes CASSPEYRQASPLHF.

This rearrangement joins TRBV9 to TRBJ1-2; D gene unclear. From germline, CDR1 is SGDLS and CDR2 YYNGEE. This CDR3 contains 14 residues. V dropped 2 bases and J dropped 7 bases, with 15 bases sitting between them. In DNA form, the CDR3 reads TGTGCCAGCAGCGTTGATGCCAGGATCGGTGGCTACACCTTC. The encoded protein is CASSVDARIGGYTF.

A single count supports this clone. CDR3 amino acids: CASSPGGTSVSYEQYF. The DNA for the CDR3 is TGTGCCAGCAGCCCCGGAGGGACTAGCGTTTCCTACGAGCAGTACTTC. V and J are TRBV6-6 and TRBJ2-7; 10 bases are a match to TRBD2. The junction had 9 bases not matched to a gene; V was cut back by 6 bases and J by 1 base. Germline V gene data show CDR1 as MNHNY and CDR2 as SVGAGI (reference sequence). This CDR3 region has 16 residues.

The CDR3 sequence is CASRGDRGSYNEQFF. CDR3 DNA: TGTGCCAGCAGAGGGGACAGGGGATCCTACAATGAGCAGTTCTTC. J is TRBJ2-1 and V is TRBV6-5; 10 nucleotides match TRBD1. Germline lookup yields CDR1 MNHEY and CDR2 SVGAGI. The length of the CDR3 is 15 residues. Losses at the gene ends were 6 bases for V and 1 base for J; bases not matched to a gene: 3.

V gene TRBV5-6 combines with J gene TRBJ2-5; 9 bases line up with TRBD1. V was clipped by 5 bases and J by 5 bases; unmatched bases: 10. The germline CDR1 and CDR2 sequences are SGHDT and YYEEEE. CDR3 length: 15 amino acids. The CDR3 sequence: CASRGVPGQGETQYF. The CDR3 region has the DNA TGTGCCAGCAGAGGGGTACCGGGACAGGGCGAGACCCAGTACTTC.

The table lists this clone with a count of one. CDR3 nucleotide sequence: TGTGCCAGCAGCCGGACAGATAGCAATCAGCCCCAGCATTTT. Protein: CASSRTDSNQPQHF. This sequence joins TRBV7-9 and TRBJ1-5; D might be TRBD1 (6 bases). The CDR3 loop spans 14 amino acids. V lost 5 bases and J lost 0, with 8 bases in between. Germline CDR1 and CDR2: SEHNR and FQNEAQ (reference sequence).

Regarding this clone: Other DNA sequences in this specimen translate into the identical CDR3. This chain uses TRBV30 with TRBJ1-2; the match to TRBD1 covers 8 bases. There are 13 residues in the CDR3. Trimming cost V 2 bases and J 3 bases; bases outside gene matches: 2. CDR1 is GTSNPN and CDR2 is SVGIG in the germline V gene (reference sequence). The CDR3 loop reads CAWSPDRDYGYTF. The CDR3 DNA reads as TGTGCCTGGAGTCCGGACAGGGACTATGGCTACACCTTC.

The chain uses TRBV11-2 and TRBJ2-2; the match to TRBD1 covers 9 bases. The V and J ends lost 5 bases and 5 bases, in that order; junction bases with no gene match: 3. The CDR3 loop spans 14 amino acids. Germline V CDR1 and CDR2: SGHAT, FQNNGV. The CDR3 reads CASSRQGGTGELFF. CDR3 DNA: TGTGCCAGCAGCCGACAGGGGGGAACCGGGGAGCTGTTTTTT.